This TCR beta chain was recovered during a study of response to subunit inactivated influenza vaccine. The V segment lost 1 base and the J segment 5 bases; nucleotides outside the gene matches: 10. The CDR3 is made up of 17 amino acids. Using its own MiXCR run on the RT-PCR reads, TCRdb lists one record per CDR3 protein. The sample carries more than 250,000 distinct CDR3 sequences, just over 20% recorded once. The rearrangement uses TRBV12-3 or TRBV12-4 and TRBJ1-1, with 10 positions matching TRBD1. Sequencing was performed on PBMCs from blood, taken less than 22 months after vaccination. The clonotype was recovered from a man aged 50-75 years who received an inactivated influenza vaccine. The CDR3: CASSLEGLGTGVTEAFF. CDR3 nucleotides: TGTGCCAGCAGTTTAGAGGGGTTGGGGACAGGGGTGACTGAAGCTTTCTTT.